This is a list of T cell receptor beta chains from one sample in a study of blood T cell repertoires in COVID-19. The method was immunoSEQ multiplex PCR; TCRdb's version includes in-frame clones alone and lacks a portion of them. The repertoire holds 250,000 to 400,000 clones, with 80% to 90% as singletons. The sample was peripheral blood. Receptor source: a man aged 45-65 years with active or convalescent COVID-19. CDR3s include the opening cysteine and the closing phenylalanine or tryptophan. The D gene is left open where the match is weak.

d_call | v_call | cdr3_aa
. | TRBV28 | CASSLTGNEKLFF
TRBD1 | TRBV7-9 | CASSLKGQRSEAFF
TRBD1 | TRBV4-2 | CASSQGTGSNYGYTF
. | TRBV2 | CASSPIGELFF
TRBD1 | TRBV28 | CASNRGHTEAFF
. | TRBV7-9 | CASSRWDTNTEAFF
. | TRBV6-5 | CATAGPTEAFF
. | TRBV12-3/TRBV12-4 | CASSSGGGDTQYF
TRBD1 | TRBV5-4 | CASSYPGQGYNEQFF
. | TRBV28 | CASKGGGYGYTF
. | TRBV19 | CASSKRRRLNEKLFF
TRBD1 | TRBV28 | CASSFLGQDGRNEQFF
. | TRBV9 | CASSVGTLADLNEQFF
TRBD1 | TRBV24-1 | CATSDSGTGSYEQYF
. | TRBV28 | CASRDTQGATANYGYTF
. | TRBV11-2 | CASSPRSGRRNTEAFF
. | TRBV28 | CASSRPPGTQYF